This entry is about one T cell receptor (beta chain). Each CDR3 protein is one row after TCRdb ran MiXCR on the RT-PCR reads. Altogether roughly 620,000 distinct CDR3 sequences are present, over 9% being singletons, with the ten largest covering roughly 9.6%. This sample was taken from a study of response to subunit inactivated influenza vaccine. The CDR3 is made up of 16 amino acids. V lost 4 bases, J lost 3 bases, and 16 bases lay in between. The germline V gene has CDR1 SGHRS and CDR2 YFSETQ. This sample also belongs to another study, concerning T cells expressing NK-cell markers. That report notes: In generating TCR beta cDNA, 5'RACE template switching with UMIs was used.

The TCR sequence derives from a man aged 50 to 59 who received an inactivated influenza vaccine. Sequencing used PBMCs from blood, obtained on the day of vaccination. The chain carries TRBV5-1 and TRBJ2-2, with a weak D call TRBD1 (5 bases). The CDR3 reads CASSPFQGGDTGELFF. In DNA form, the CDR3 reads TGCGCCAGCAGCCCATTCCAGGGTGGGGACACCGGGGAGCTGTTTTTT.